The next 14 T cell receptor beta chains were all read from a single sample in a study of molecular identifiers for immune sequencing clone quantification. MiXCR was run by TCRdb on the PCR reads, yielding one entry per CDR3 protein. The sample comprises some 100,000 distinct CDR3 sequences, 15% to 20% of which are singletons, and around 0.91% rests with the top ten. Sequencing input: naive CD8+ T cells from blood, with Jurkat cell RNA spiked in. Stated subset: FACS-sorted CD8+CD4-CCR7+CD45RA+ naive T cells. The receptors derive from a human donor in good health. Some libraries in this study had Jurkat cell RNA spiked in.

Many counts were recorded for this clonotype. J is TRBJ1-1 and V is TRBV27; TRBD1 is a possible D gene (5 bases). Germline V gene sequence: CDR1 MNHEY, CDR2 SMNVEV (reference sequence). CDR3 size: 14 residues. Trimming took off 6 bases at V and 0 bases at J, with 11 bases between the two ends. CDR3 amino acids: CASSPTAMNTEAFF. In DNA, the CDR3 is TGTGCCAGCAGCCCGACAGCTATGAACACTGAAGCTTTCTTT.

This clonotype was seen repeatedly, ten times or more. J is TRBJ2-7 and V is TRBV2; unclear D gene. Trimming cost V 7 bases and J 3 bases, with 7 bases left between them. There are 11 residues in the CDR3. Germline V gene lookup returns CDR1 SNHLY and CDR2 FYNNEI. The CDR3, as DNA: TGTGCCAGCATGAGTCGCTACGAGCAGTACTTC. Translation: CASMSRYEQYF. Full variable domain (missing parts from reference TRBV2 and TRBJ2-7): EPEVTQTPSHQVTQMGQEVILRCVPISNHLYFYWYRQILGQKVEFLVSFYNNEISEKSEIFDDQFSVERPDGSNFTLKIRSTKLEDSAMYFCASMSRYEQYFGPGTRLTVT.

The chain is built from TRBV5-6 and TRBJ1-2; D perhaps matches TRBD1 (5 bases). The germline gives CDR1 SGHDT, CDR2 YYEEEE. CDR3 size: 15 residues. V was shortened by 2 bases and J by 0 bases, with 11 bases between the two germline ends. The CDR3 loop is CASSLASGANYGYTF. The CDR3 nucleotides are TGTGCCAGCAGCTTAGCATCGGGGGCTAACTATGGCTACACCTTC.

The rearrangement joins TRBV29-1 to TRBJ2-1; a possible D gene is TRBD1 (6 bases). The CDR3 has 14 residues. Trimming removed 4 bases from V and 6 bases from J, with 16 bases in between. CDR1 and CDR2 (germline): SQVTM, ANQGSEA. CDR3 region: CSVGDPGHFNEQFF. The CDR3 bases are TGCAGCGTTGGAGATCCGGGACATTTCAATGAGCAGTTCTTC.

Only a few counts were recorded for this clonotype. Here the CDR3 reads CASSYSPGTEAFF. The CDR3 DNA reads TGTGCCAGCAGTTACTCCCCGGGTACTGAAGCTTTCTTT. The genes are TRBV6-5 and TRBJ1-1; no clear D. Per the germline V gene, CDR1 is MNHEY and CDR2 is SVGAGI. This CDR3 has 13 residues. V was pared by 0 bases and J by 5 bases, with 7 bases between.

This clonotype was found many times. This chain links TRBV7-2 with TRBJ1-3, with D maybe TRBD1 (5 bases). The germline CDR1 and CDR2 sequences are SGHTA and FQGNSA. The V gene lost 1 base and the J gene lost 2 bases, with 12 bases spanning the gap. CDR3 size: 16 residues. The CDR3 DNA reads TGTGCCAGCAGCTTAGTTGCGTGGGGGACTGGAAACACCATATATTTT. Translated, it gives CASSLVAWGTGNTIYF.

For this clonotype: The junction does not match germline at one end; this may be a read error. The gene calls are TRBV5-3 and TRBJ1-1; D is unresolved. TRBV5-3 is placed among ORFs of uncertain function. The CDR3 runs 14 residues. Here the CDR3 DNA reads TGTGCCAGCAGCTTGTTCTCAATCCCCACTGAAGCTTTCTTT. Amino acids: CASSLFSIPTEAFF.

This chain uses TRBV12-3 or TRBV12-4 with TRBJ1-1; the D gene is possibly TRBD1 (5 bases). The CDR3 has 16 residues. The ends were cut back, 2 bases at V and 0 bases at J, with 13 bases in the middle. The CDR3 bases are TGTGCCAGCAGTTTAAGTTTGAGGACACTGAACACTGAAGCTTTCTTT. This translates into CASSLSLRTLNTEAFF.

This clonotype was picked up many times. This chain connects TRBV30 to TRBJ2-3; no firm D call. The V gene's germline CDR1 is GTSNPN and CDR2 SVGIG (reference sequence). The CDR3 contains 14 residues. The CDR3 region is CAGKAPELGDTQYF. The DNA for the CDR3 is TGTGCAGGGAAGGCTCCCGAGCTGGGGGATACGCAGTATTTT.

This clonotype was recorded many times. The chain is built from TRBV6-2 or TRBV6-3 and TRBJ1-1; D may be TRBD1 (6 bases). This CDR3 has 15 residues. Trimming pared 2 bases from V and 4 bases from J, leaving 14 bases between. Germline V gene lookup returns CDR1 MNHEY and CDR2 SVGEGT. CDR3 amino acids: CASSYAGQGRTEAFF. CDR3 coding DNA: TGTGCCAGCAGTTACGCGGGGCAGGGGCGCACTGAAGCTTTCTTT.

The sample holds many counts of this clonotype. This chain uses TRBV15 with TRBJ2-7, with unresolved D. This CDR3 spans 12 amino acids. Trimming shortened V by 2 bases and J by 2 bases, and 4 bases separated the two germline ends. CDR1 LNHNV and CDR2 YYDKDF come from the germline V gene (reference sequence). CDR3 bases: TGTGCCACCAGCAGAAATACCTACGAGCAGTACTTC. This sequence encodes CATSRNTYEQYF.

The table lists this clonotype with many counts. The rearrangement uses TRBV20-1 and TRBJ2-7; D is uncertain. The germline V gene has CDR1 DFQATT and CDR2 SNEGSKA (reference sequence). This CDR3 comprises 15 residues. Trimming pared 3 bases from V and 0 bases from J, leaving 15 bases between. As DNA, the CDR3 is TGCAGTGCTAGTAGTAACCGGTTAGCCTCCTACGAGCAGTACTTC. Translated: CSASSNRLASYEQYF.

In this sample, this clonotype turned up many times. The chain joins TRBV9 to TRBJ2-3; perhaps TRBD2 as D (5 bases). The CDR3 has 13 amino acids. Trimming pared 9 bases from V and 5 bases from J, leaving 16 bases between. In germline, CDR1 is SGDLS, CDR2 YYNGEE. The chain's CDR3 is CATSPPSGDTQYF. In DNA form, the CDR3 reads TGTGCCACTAGCCCCCCGTCCGGAGATACGCAGTATTTT.

In this sample, this clonotype turned up many times. The V call is TRBV5-8, the J call TRBJ1-1, with 9 bases identical to TRBD1. The CDR3 runs to 14 residues. Germline V CDR1 and CDR2: SGHTS, YDEGEE. With V trimmed by 3 bases and J by 2 bases, 2 bases remained unmatched. The CDR3, as DNA: TGTGCCAGCAGCTCGGGACAGGGAAACACTGAAGCTTTCTTT. It yields the protein CASSSGQGNTEAFF.